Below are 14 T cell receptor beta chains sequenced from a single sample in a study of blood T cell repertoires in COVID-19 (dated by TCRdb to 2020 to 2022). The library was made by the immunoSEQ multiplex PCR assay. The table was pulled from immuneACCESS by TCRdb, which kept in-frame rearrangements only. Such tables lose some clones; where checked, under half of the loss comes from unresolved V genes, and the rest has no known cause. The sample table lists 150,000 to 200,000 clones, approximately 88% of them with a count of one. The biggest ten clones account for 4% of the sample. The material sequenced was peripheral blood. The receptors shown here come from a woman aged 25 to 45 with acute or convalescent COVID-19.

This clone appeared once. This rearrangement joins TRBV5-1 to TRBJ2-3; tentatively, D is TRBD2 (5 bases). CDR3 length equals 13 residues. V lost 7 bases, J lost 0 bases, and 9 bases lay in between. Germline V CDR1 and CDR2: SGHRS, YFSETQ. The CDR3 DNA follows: TGCGCCAGCGGGAGAGGAAGCACAGATACGCAGTATTTT. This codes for CASGRGSTDTQYF.

CDR3 coding DNA: TGTGCCAGCAGTCGGGACAGGGGAACAGATACGCAGTATTTT. Encoded protein: CASSRDRGTDTQYF. The chain joins TRBV2 to TRBJ2-3; 10 nucleotides agree with TRBD1. Germline V gives CDR1 SNHLY, CDR2 FYNNEI. The junction had 2 bases not matched to a gene; V was cut back by 5 bases and J by 3 bases. The CDR3 sequence is 14 residues long.

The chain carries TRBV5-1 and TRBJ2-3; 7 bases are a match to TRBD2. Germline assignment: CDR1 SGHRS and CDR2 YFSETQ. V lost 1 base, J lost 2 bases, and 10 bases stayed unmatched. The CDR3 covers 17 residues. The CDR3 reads CASSLHVSGGLTDTQYF. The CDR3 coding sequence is TGCGCCAGCAGCTTGCATGTGTCGGGAGGACTCACAGATACGCAGTATTTT. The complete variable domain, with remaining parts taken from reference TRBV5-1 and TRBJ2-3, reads KAGVTQTPRYLIKTRGQQVTLSCSPISGHRSVSWYQQTPGQGLQFLFEYFSETQRNKGNFPGRFSGRQFSNSRSEMNVSTLELGDSALYLCASSLHVSGGLTDTQYFGPGTRLTVL.

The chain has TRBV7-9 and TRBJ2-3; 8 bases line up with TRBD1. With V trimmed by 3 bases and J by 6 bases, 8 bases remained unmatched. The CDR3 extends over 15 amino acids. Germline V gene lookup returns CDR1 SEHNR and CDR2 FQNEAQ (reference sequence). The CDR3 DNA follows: TGTGCCAGCAGCTTTGGACAGGGAGATAGGGATACGCAGTATTTT. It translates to CASSFGQGDRDTQYF.

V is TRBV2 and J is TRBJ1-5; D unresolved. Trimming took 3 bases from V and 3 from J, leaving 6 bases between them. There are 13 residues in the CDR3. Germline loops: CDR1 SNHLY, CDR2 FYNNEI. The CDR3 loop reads CASSDQSNQPQHF. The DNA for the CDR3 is TGTGCCAGCAGTGACCAGTCCAATCAGCCCCAGCATTTT. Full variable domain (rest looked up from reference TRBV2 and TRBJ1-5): EPEVTQTPSHQVTQMGQEVILRCVPISNHLYFYWYRQILGQKVEFLVSFYNNEISEKSEIFDDQFSVERPDGSNFTLKIRSTKLEDSAMYFCASSDQSNQPQHFGDGTRLSIL.

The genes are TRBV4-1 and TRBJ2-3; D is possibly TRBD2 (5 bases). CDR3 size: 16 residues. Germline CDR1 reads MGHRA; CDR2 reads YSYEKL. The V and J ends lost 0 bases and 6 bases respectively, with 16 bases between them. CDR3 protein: CASSQDRRVAPDTQYF. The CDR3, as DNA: TGCGCCAGCAGCCAAGATAGGCGGGTGGCCCCCGATACGCAGTATTTT.

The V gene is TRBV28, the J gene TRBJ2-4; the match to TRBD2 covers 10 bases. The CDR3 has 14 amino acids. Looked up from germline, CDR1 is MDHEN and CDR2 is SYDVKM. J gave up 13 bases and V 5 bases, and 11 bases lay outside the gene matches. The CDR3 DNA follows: TGTGCCAGCAGTACGAGCGGGAGGGCCTTAGGGCAGTACTTC. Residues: CASSTSGRALGQYF. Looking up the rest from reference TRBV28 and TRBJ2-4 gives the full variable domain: DVKVTQSSRYLVKRTGEKVFLECVQDMDHENMFWYRQDPGLGLRLIYFSYDVKMKEKGDIPEGYSVSREKKERFSLILESASTNQTSMYLCASSTSGRALGQYFGAGTRLSVL.

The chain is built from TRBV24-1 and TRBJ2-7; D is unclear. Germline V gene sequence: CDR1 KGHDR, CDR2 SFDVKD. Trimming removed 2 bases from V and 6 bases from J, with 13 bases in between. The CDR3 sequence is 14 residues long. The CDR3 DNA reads TGTGCCACCAGTGATTACCCAGCGAGCCTCGAGCAGTACTTC. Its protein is CATSDYPASLEQYF.

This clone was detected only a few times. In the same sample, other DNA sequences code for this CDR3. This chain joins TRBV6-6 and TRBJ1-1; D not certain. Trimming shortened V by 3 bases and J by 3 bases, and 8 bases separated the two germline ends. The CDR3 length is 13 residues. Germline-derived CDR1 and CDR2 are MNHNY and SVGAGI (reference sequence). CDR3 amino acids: CASSYREDTEAFF. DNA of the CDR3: TGTGCCAGCAGTTATCGGGAGGACACTGAAGCTTTCTTT.

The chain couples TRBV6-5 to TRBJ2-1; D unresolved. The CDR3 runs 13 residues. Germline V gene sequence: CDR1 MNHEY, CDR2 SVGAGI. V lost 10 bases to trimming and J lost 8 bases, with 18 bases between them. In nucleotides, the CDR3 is TGTGCCATAAGACAAACGAGTCTGGATGAGCAGTTCTTC. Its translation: CAIRQTSLDEQFF.

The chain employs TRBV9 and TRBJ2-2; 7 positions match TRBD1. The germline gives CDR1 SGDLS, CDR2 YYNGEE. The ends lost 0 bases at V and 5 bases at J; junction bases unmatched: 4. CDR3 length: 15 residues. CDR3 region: CASSVEPGGTGELFF. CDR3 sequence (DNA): TGTGCCAGCAGCGTAGAACCAGGGGGTACCGGGGAGCTGTTTTTT.

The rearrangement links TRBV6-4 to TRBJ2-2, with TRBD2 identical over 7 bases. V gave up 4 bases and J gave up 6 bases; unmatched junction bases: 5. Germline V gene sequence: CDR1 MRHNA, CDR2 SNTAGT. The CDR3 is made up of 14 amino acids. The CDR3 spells CASSVEGGPGELFF. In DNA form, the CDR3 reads TGTGCCAGCAGTGTGGAGGGAGGGCCCGGGGAGCTGTTTTTT.

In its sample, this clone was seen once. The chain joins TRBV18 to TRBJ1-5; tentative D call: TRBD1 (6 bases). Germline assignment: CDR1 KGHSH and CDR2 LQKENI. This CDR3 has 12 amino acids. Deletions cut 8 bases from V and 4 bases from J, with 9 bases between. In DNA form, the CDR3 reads TGTGCCAGCCGGGACATAAATCAGCCCCAGCATTTT. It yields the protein CASRDINQPQHF.

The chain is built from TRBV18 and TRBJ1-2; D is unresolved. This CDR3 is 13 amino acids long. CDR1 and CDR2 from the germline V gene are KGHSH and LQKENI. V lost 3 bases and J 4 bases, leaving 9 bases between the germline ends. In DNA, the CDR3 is TGTGCCAGCTCACCGGCACAGATCTATGGCTACACCTTC. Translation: CASSPAQIYGYTF.